These 17 T cell receptor beta chains share one sample of origin, sequenced in a study of OX40 agonist ivuxolimab in advanced cancers. Clones were sequenced by immunoSEQ multiplex PCR, and TCRdb holds only the in-frame ones, with some missing. The profile shows 75,000 to 100,000 clones, 92% of them singletons. The sample in question was CD4+ or CD8+ T cells sorted from blood, obtained in a trial of the OX40 agonist ivuxolimab. These receptors all come from an adult with an advanced solid tumor such as melanoma, head and neck, liver or kidney cancer.

The rearrangement links TRBV7-8 to TRBJ2-1; 7 bases align to TRBD2. CDR3 length: 17 amino acids. Germline CDR1 SGHVS, CDR2 FQNEAQ. The trim removed 1 base at V and 4 bases at J, leaving 10 bases unmatched. CDR3 loop: CASSLDGRSGDYNEQFF. In DNA form, the CDR3 reads TGTGCCAGCAGCTTAGATGGTAGGAGCGGGGATTACAATGAGCAGTTCTTC.

J is TRBJ2-4 and V is TRBV19; 7 positions match TRBD2. Unmatched junction bases numbered 10, after V lost 5 bases and J lost 0 bases. Germline CDR1 and CDR2: LNHDA and SQIVND (reference sequence). CDR3 length: 17 amino acids. CDR3: CASSRRGDPLAKNIQYF. The CDR3 DNA sequence: TGTGCCAGTAGTCGACGGGGGGACCCTCTAGCCAAAAACATTCAGTACTTC.

The J gene is TRBJ2-3, the V gene TRBV6-5; 11 nucleotides line up with TRBD1. V lost 2 bases, J lost 3 bases, and 1 base stayed unmatched. The CDR3 sequence is 15 residues long. Germline values: CDR1 MNHEY, CDR2 SVGAGI. The CDR3 sequence: CASSYGQGATDTQYF. CDR3 DNA: TGTGCCAGCAGTTACGGACAGGGGGCAACAGATACGCAGTATTTT.

V and J are TRBV12-5 and TRBJ1-4; D remains unclear. There are 13 residues in the CDR3. Germline-derived CDR1 and CDR2 are LGHNT and FRNRAP. V lost 1 base to trimming and J lost 4 bases, with 4 bases between them. This chain's CDR3 is CASGLAGNEKLFF. The CDR3 nucleotides read TGTGCTAGTGGTTTGGCGGGTAATGAAAAACTGTTTTTT.

This clone was seen a single time. This sequence joins TRBV6-5 and TRBJ2-1, with D possibly matching TRBD1 (5 bases). The CDR3 has 13 residues. CDR1 and CDR2 (germline): MNHEY, SVGAGI. The V end lost 2 bases, the J end lost 8 bases, and 10 bases lay between the germline ends. The CDR3: CASSYGQGYEQFF. For the CDR3, the DNA is TGTGCCAGCAGTTACGGTCAGGGCTATGAGCAGTTCTTC.

The chain links TRBV6-5 to TRBJ2-2, with a possible D match to TRBD1 (6 bases). The CDR3 totals 16 residues. V was pared by 4 bases and J by 1 base, with 13 bases between. The V gene's germline CDR1 is MNHEY and CDR2 SVGAGI. This CDR3 is CASSSSPGQNTGELFF. The CDR3 DNA reads as TGTGCCAGCAGTTCCAGCCCGGGACAGAACACCGGGGAGCTGTTTTTT.

The chain employs TRBV25-1 and TRBJ2-5; the D gene is possibly TRBD2 (5 bases). V gave up 10 bases and J gave up 4 bases, with 10 bases separating them. The CDR3 extends over 11 amino acids. CDR1 MGHDK and CDR2 SYGVNS come from the germline V gene. CDR3 DNA: TGTGCCATCGGGGTTGGAGAGACCCAGTACTTC. Translated: CAIGVGETQYF.

This chain links TRBV6-6 with TRBJ2-1, with no clear D. V was cut by 0 bases and J by 8 bases, with 5 bases left in between. Germline values: CDR1 MNHNY, CDR2 SVGAGI (reference sequence). The CDR3 sequence is 12 residues long. For the CDR3, the DNA is TGTGCCAGCAGTTACTCGGTGGATGAGCAGTTCTTC. It is translated as CASSYSVDEQFF.

V gene TRBV4-1 combines with J gene TRBJ2-5; D gene ambiguous. The DNA end is a closer match to TRBJ2-7, so the J assignment may be wrong. Germline V gene sequence: CDR1 MGHRA, CDR2 YSYEKL. The CDR3 has 15 amino acids. The CDR3 region has the DNA TGCGCCAGCAGCCAAGTTGTGTCCGGACCCTACGAGCAGTACTTC. Residues: CASSQVVSGPYEQYF.

The chain has TRBV6-1 and TRBJ1-5; D gene ambiguous. Germline V gene lookup returns CDR1 MNHNS and CDR2 SASEGT. The V gene lost 7 bases and the J gene lost 5 bases, with 9 bases spanning the gap. The CDR3 has 12 residues. CDR3 residues: CASTDPYQPQHF. In DNA form, the CDR3 reads TGTGCCAGCACTGACCCGTATCAGCCCCAGCATTTT.

The chain is built from TRBV6-5 and TRBJ2-5, with TRBD1 matching over 7 bases. Germline-derived CDR1 and CDR2 are MNHEY and SVGAGI. The V and J ends lost 4 bases and 4 bases, in that order; junction bases with no gene match: 12. This CDR3 contains 16 residues. For the CDR3, the DNA is TGTGCCAGCAGTTTACTAGACAGGGTCGTAAGAGAGACCCAGTACTTC. Translation: CASSLLDRVVRETQYF.

The chain carries TRBV27 and TRBJ2-2; 9 bases agree with TRBD2. Per germline, CDR1 MNHEY and CDR2 SMNVEV (reference sequence). Trimming cost V 2 bases and J 2 bases; bases outside gene matches: 0. This CDR3 is 15 amino acids long. The CDR3 DNA reads as TGTGCCAGCAGTTTACTAGCGGGAAACACCGGGGAGCTGTTTTTT. Encoded protein: CASSLLAGNTGELFF.

V usage is TRBV5-5 and J usage is TRBJ2-2, with D perhaps being TRBD1 or TRBD2 (5 bases each). V lost 6 bases to trimming and J lost 4 bases, with 16 bases between them. This CDR3 has 15 amino acids. From germline, CDR1 is SGHKS and CDR2 YYEKEE (reference sequence). In DNA, the CDR3 is TGTGCCAGCATCCAGGGACGGAGAAGCACCGGGGAGCTGTTTTTT. Protein: CASIQGRRSTGELFF.

This chain joins TRBV11-2 and TRBJ1-2, with 10 bases identical to TRBD1. CDR1 and CDR2 (germline): SGHAT, FQNNGV. CDR3 size: 19 residues. V shed 2 bases, J shed 4 bases, and the junction held 16 bases outside the gene matches. For the CDR3, the DNA is TGTGCCAGCAGCTTATATGCCGGGACAGGGGATAAAATACTCTATGGCTACACCTTC. Its translation is CASSLYAGTGDKILYGYTF.

V and J are TRBV15 and TRBJ1-1; D is unresolved. Trimming took off 1 base at V and 8 bases at J, with 17 bases between the two ends. The germline gives CDR1 LNHNV, CDR2 YYDKDF (reference sequence). The CDR3 contains 15 residues. CDR3 bases: TGTGCCACCAGCAGAGGGGTAGGTGCGCGTATAGAAGCTTTCTTT. Its translation: CATSRGVGARIEAFF.

The chain combines TRBV4-3 with TRBJ1-2, with 10 nucleotides matching TRBD1. In germline, CDR1 is LGHNA, CDR2 YSLEER. The CDR3 contains 15 residues. The V gene end was trimmed by 4 bases and the J gene end by 6 bases; junction bases not matched to a gene: 8. CDR3 sequence (DNA): TGCGCCAGCAGCCCAAGACAGGGGGCCTATCATGGCTACACCTTC. It translates to CASSPRQGAYHGYTF.

V gene TRBV6-5 combines with J gene TRBJ2-7, with a tentative D call TRBD2 (6 bases). The CDR3 is made up of 15 amino acids. Germline assignment: CDR1 MNHEY and CDR2 SVGAGI. V was trimmed by 2 bases and J by 0 bases, leaving 11 bases between them. Written as DNA, the CDR3 is TGTGCCAGCAGTTACCTCGCGGGGAGCTCCTACGAGCAGTACTTC. Protein product: CASSYLAGSSYEQYF.